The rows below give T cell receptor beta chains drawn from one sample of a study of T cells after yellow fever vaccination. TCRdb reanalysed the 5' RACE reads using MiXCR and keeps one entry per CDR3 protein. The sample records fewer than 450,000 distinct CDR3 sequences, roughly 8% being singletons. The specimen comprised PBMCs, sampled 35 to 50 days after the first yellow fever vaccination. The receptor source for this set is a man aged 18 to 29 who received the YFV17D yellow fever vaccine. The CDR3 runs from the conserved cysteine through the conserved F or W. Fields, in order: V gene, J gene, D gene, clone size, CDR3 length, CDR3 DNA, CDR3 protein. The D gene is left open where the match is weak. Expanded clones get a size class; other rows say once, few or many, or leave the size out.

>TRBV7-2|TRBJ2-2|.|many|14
TGTGCCAGCAGCCCGGACAGTAGGGCCGGGGAGCTGTTTTTT
CASSPDSRAGELFF
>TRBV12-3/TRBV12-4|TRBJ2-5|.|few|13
TGTGCCAGTCTGGCAGGGAATGTGGAGACCCAGTACTTC
CASLAGNVETQYF
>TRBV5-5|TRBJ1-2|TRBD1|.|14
TGTGCCAGCAGAGGGACAGGTACTAACTATGGCTACACCTTC
CASRGTGTNYGYTF
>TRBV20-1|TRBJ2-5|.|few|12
TGCAGTGCGGATGGCAGGGGAGAGACCCAGTACTTC
CSADGRGETQYF
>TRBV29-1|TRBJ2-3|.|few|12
TGCAGCGATATTCAGACCCATCCCACGCAGTATTTT
CSDIQTHPTQYF
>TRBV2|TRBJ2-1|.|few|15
TGTGCCAGCAGTGCGGTACGCCCGTCCTACAATGAGCAGTTCTTC
CASSAVRPSYNEQFF
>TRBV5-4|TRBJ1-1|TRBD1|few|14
TGTGCCAGCAGCGGCGGGACAGGGGGGACTGAAGCTTTCTTT
CASSGGTGGTEAFF
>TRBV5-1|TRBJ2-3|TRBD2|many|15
TGCGCCAGCAGCCAGGGACTAGCGGGGACAGATACGCAGTATTTT
CASSQGLAGTDTQYF
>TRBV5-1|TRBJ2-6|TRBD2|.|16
TGCGCCAGCATACTAGCGCCTGGCTCTGGGGCCAACGTCCTGACTTTC
CASILAPGSGANVLTF
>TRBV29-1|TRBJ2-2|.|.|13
TGCAGCGGAAACAGCGCTCACACCGGGGAGCTGTTTTTT
CSGNSAHTGELFF
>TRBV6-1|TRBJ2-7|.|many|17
TGTGCCAGCAGTGAACCTACTAGCATCTATGTGGCCTACGAGCAGTACTTC
CASSEPTSIYVAYEQYF
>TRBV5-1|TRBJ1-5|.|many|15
TGCGCCAGCAGCTTGTCTCCAGGGGACTATCAGCCCCAGCATTTT
CASSLSPGDYQPQHF
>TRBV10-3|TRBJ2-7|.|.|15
TGTGCCATCACCGTGCCGGGGGTGAGCTCCTACGAGCAGTACTTC
CAITVPGVSSYEQYF
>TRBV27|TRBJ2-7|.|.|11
TGTGCCAGCAGGGTGAGGTACGAGCAGTACTTC
CASRVRYEQYF
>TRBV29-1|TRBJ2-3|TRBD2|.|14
TGCAGCGGCAAGGGACTAGCGGGGGCAGATACGCAGTATTTT
CSGKGLAGADTQYF
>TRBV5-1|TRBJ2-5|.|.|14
TGCGCCAGCAGCTTCCGCGGGATTGAGGAGACCCAGTACTTC
CASSFRGIEETQYF
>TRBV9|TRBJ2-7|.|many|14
TGTGCCAGCAGCGTAGCCCCCGTGGGGTCCGAGCAGTACTTC
CASSVAPVGSEQYF
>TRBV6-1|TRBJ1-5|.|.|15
TGTGCCAGCAGACCGGGGCCCGGGGGCAATCAGCCCCAGCATTTT
CASRPGPGGNQPQHF
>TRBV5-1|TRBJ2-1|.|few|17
TGCGCCAGCAGCCTCCGGGACATCGGAGCATTATACAATGAGCAGTTCTTC
CASSLRDIGALYNEQFF
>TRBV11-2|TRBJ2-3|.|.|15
TGTGCCAGCAGCTTATGGGGTTCAGCGGGAGATACGCAGTATTTT
CASSLWGSAGDTQYF
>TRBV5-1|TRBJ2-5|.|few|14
TGCGCCAGCAGCTTCTACGGCCTGGGGGAGACCCAGTACTTC
CASSFYGLGETQYF
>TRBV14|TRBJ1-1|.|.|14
TGTGCCAGCAGCCCCAGGAAGGGAACTGTTGAAGCTTTCTTT
CASSPRKGTVEAFF
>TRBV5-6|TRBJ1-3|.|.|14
TGTGCCAGCACTTCCCGGGGACACGGAAACACCATATATTTT
CASTSRGHGNTIYF
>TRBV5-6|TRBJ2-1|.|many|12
TGTGCCAGCAGCAAGGACCGCAATGAGCAGTTCTTC
CASSKDRNEQFF
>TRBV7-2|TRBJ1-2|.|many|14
TGTGCCAGCAGCTTTGGGACTCCCAACTATGGCTACACCTTC
CASSFGTPNYGYTF
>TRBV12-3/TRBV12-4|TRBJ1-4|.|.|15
TGTGCCAGCAGTTTAATACAGCCAACTAATGAAAAACTGTTTTTT
CASSLIQPTNEKLFF
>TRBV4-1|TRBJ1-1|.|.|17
TGCGCCAGCAGCCAAGTACACTATGGGCCGGAGAACACTGAAGCTTTCTTT
CASSQVHYGPENTEAFF
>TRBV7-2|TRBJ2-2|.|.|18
TGTGCCACCCTCTTCGTTGGGGGGGGGCCGGGAAACACCGGGGAGCTGTTTTTT
CATLFVGGGPGNTGELFF
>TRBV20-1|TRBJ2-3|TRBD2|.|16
TGCAGTGCACTAGGGACTAGCGGGGGGACTACAGATACGCAGTATTTT
CSALGTSGGTTDTQYF
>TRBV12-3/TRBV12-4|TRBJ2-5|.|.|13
TGTGCCAGCAGGTACAGCCAGCAAGAGACCCAGTACTTC
CASRYSQQETQYF
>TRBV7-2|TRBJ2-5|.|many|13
TGTGCCAGCAGCTCTCTTTACCCAGAGACCCAGTACTTC
CASSSLYPETQYF
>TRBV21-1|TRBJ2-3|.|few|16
TGTGCCAGCAGCCCCCCGTCGCGGGGGTGGCGGGATACGCAGTATTTT
CASSPPSRGWRDTQYF
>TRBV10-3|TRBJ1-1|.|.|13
TGTGCCATCAAACAGGCTGGAGAATGGGAAGCTTTCTTT
CAIKQAGEWEAFF
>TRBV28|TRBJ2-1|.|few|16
TGTGCCAGCAGCGACCGGACAGAAAGGTCCTACAATGAGCAGTTCTTC
CASSDRTERSYNEQFF
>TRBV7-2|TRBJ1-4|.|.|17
TGTGCCAGCAGCTTACCGCGGGCTGGGATCACTAATGAAAAACTGTTTTTT
CASSLPRAGITNEKLFF
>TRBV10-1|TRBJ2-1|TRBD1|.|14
TGCGCCAGCAGTGAGGGGACAGGGGGCGCTGAGCAGTTCTTC
CASSEGTGGAEQFF
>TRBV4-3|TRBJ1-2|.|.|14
TGCGCCAGCAGCCAAGATCTACAGGGAGAGGGCTACACCTTC
CASSQDLQGEGYTF
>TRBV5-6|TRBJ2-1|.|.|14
TGTGCCAGCAGCTTAGTTGGGGGGCGGGAAGAGCAGTTCTTC
CASSLVGGREEQFF
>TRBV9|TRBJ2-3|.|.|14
TGTGCCAGCAGCGTCGAATACAGCACAGATACGCAGTATTTT
CASSVEYSTDTQYF
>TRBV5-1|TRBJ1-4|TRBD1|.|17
TGCGCCAGCAGCGGACAGGGGGTCGGAGCAACTAATGAAAAACTGTTTTTT
CASSGQGVGATNEKLFF